The next 13 T cell receptor beta chains were all read from a single sample in a study of cytomegalovirus exposure and HLA in healthy donors. PCR used 60 Vbeta primers and 13 Jbeta primers. Only in-frame clones appear in the TCRdb table, and some are missing; sequencing was by immunoSEQ multiplex PCR. The sample has about 160,000 clones; roughly 80% are singletons. Sequencing used PBMCs. The receptors were gathered from a male donor in good health and CMV-seronegative.

The CDR3 DNA follows: TGTGCCAGCAGCACCCGACTAGCGGGGGGGCGAGAGACCCAGTACTTC. It translates to CASSTRLAGGRETQYF. This sequence joins TRBV7-2 and TRBJ2-5; TRBD2 agrees at 14 bases. V shed 5 bases and J 4 bases; nucleotides not matched to a gene: 6. The CDR3 length is 16 residues. Germline assignment: CDR1 SGHTA and CDR2 FQGNSA.

This sequence joins TRBV6-1 and TRBJ1-5; no reliable D call. V was clipped by 1 base and J by 0 bases, with 7 bases between them. Per the germline V gene, CDR1 is MNHNS and CDR2 is SASEGT. This CDR3 has 15 amino acids. The CDR3 nucleotides are TGTGCCAGCAGTGAAGTTCCAAATAGCAATCAGCCCCAGCATTTT. The encoded protein is CASSEVPNSNQPQHF.

This chain uses TRBV27 with TRBJ1-2, with TRBD1 identical over 12 bases. This CDR3 is built from 15 residues. V was pared by 4 bases and J by 8 bases, with 8 bases of the junction left unmatched. Germline values: CDR1 MNHEY, CDR2 SMNVEV (reference sequence). The CDR3 bases are TGTGCCAGCAGTTCGCCGGGACAGGGGGCCCAAGGCTACACCTTC. This translates into CASSSPGQGAQGYTF.

The rearrangement joins TRBV14 to TRBJ2-5; 7 nucleotides agree with TRBD2. Trimming at V came to 5 bases and at J to 9 bases, leaving 15 bases not matched to a gene. CDR1 SGHDN and CDR2 FVKESK come from the germline V gene. The CDR3 is 15 amino acids. The CDR3 loop reads CASSLAGTTGGAQYF. Written as DNA, the CDR3 is TGTGCCAGCAGCTTGGCCGGGACTACCGGTGGGGCCCAGTACTTC.

This rearrangement joins TRBV7-9 to TRBJ2-5, with D tentatively TRBD1 (5 bases). The CDR3 has 13 residues. Trimming removed 3 bases from V and 4 bases from J, with 9 bases in between. The germline V gene has CDR1 SEHNR and CDR2 FQNEAQ (reference sequence). Written as DNA, the CDR3 is TGTGCCAGCAGCTTTACTGGGGCAGAGACCCAGTACTTC. This gives the protein CASSFTGAETQYF.

A few counts support this clone. The chain uses TRBV19 and TRBJ2-7; maybe TRBD2 (6 bases). V gave up 8 bases and J gave up 6 bases, with 20 bases separating them. Germline V gives CDR1 LNHDA, CDR2 SQIVND (reference sequence). CDR3 length: 14 amino acids. The CDR3 loop reads CASGTWGVVSEQYF. CDR3 bases: TGTGCCAGTGGAACCTGGGGGGTAGTATCCGAGCAGTACTTC.

This rearrangement joins TRBV7-2 to TRBJ2-7, with 10 bases lining up with TRBD2. The trim removed 5 bases at V and 4 bases at J, leaving 11 bases unmatched. CDR3 length: 16 amino acids. Germline V gene sequence: CDR1 SGHTA, CDR2 FQGNSA. DNA of the CDR3: TGTGCCAGCAGCCACTCTAGCGGGAGTAGAAGGTACGAGCAGTACTTC. Its protein is CASSHSSGSRRYEQYF.

The gene calls are TRBV5-4 and TRBJ2-3; the match to TRBD2 covers 8 bases. The germline CDR1 and CDR2 sequences are SGHNT and YYREEE (reference sequence). This CDR3 has 15 amino acids. The V segment lost 5 bases and the J segment 5 bases; nucleotides outside the gene matches: 10. The CDR3 region is CASSPGTRGGDTQYF. CDR3 nucleotide sequence: TGTGCCAGCAGTCCCGGGACTAGAGGGGGAGATACGCAGTATTTT.

The chain joins TRBV4-2 to TRBJ2-3, with D unclear. Trimming pared 0 bases from V and 1 base from J, leaving 8 bases between. This CDR3 has 15 amino acids. Germline V CDR1 and CDR2: LGHNA, YNFKEQ. The CDR3, as DNA: TGTGCCAGCAGCCAAGATGGTCAGGGCACAGATACGCAGTATTTT. Encoded protein: CASSQDGQGTDTQYF.

This clone was seen once. The chain carries TRBV19 and TRBJ2-3, with 9 bases fitting TRBD2. The V segment lost 0 bases and the J segment 4 bases; nucleotides outside the gene matches: 5. Germline V lookup: CDR1 LNHDA, CDR2 SQIVND (reference sequence). The CDR3 is made up of 16 amino acids. The CDR3 protein is CASSIEASGAADTQYF. CDR3 coding DNA: TGTGCCAGTAGTATAGAGGCTAGCGGGGCCGCAGATACGCAGTATTTT.

This clone has a single count. The rearrangement joins TRBV6-1 to TRBJ2-2; 9 bases agree with TRBD2. Unmatched junction bases numbered 7, after V lost 2 bases and J lost 6 bases. This CDR3 comprises 16 residues. The germline V gene encodes CDR1 MNHNS and CDR2 SASEGT. DNA for the CDR3: TGTGCCAGCAGTGAAAGGGCGGGGGGGCCTCCCGGGGAGCTGTTTTTT. It is translated as CASSERAGGPPGELFF.

The chain has TRBV7-6 and TRBJ2-1; TRBD2 aligns across 13 bases. Trimming cost V 5 bases and J 6 bases; bases outside gene matches: 7. The V gene's germline CDR1 is SGHVS and CDR2 FNYEAQ. There are 16 residues in the CDR3. CDR3 region: CASSQGLAGWSNEQFF. The CDR3 DNA follows: TGTGCCAGCAGCCAGGGACTAGCGGGGTGGTCCAATGAGCAGTTCTTC.

This clone has more than one count but fewer than ten. CDR3 in DNA: TGCGCCAGCAGCTTGACGGGGGGGCTTACAATATGGCAGTTCTTC. This translates into CASSLTGGLTIWQFF. The chain joins TRBV5-1 to TRBJ2-1; 8 bases map to TRBD2. The CDR3 is made up of 15 amino acids. Germline CDR1 reads SGHRS; CDR2 reads YFSETQ. The ends lost 1 base at V and 12 bases at J; junction bases unmatched: 12.